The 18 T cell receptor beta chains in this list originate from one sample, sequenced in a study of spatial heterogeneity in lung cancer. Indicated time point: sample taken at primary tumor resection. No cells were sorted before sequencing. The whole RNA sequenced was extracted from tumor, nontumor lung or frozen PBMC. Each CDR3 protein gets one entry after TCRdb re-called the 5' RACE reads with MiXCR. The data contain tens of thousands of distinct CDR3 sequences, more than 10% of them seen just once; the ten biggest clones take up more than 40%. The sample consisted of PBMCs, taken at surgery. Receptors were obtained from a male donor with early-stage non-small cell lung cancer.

CDR3 amino acids: CASRRPGQGHNEQFF. The CDR3 DNA is TGTGCCAGCAGACGCCCGGGACAGGGGCACAATGAGCAGTTCTTC. The chain joins TRBV7-2 to TRBJ2-1; 10 nucleotides align to TRBD1. The germline V gene encodes CDR1 SGHTA and CDR2 FQGNSA. V lost 6 bases, J lost 5 bases, and 7 bases stayed unmatched. The CDR3 spans 15 residues.

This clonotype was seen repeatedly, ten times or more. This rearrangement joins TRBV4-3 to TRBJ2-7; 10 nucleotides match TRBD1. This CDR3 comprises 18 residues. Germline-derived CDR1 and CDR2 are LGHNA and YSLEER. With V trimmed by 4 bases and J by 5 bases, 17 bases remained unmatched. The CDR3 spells CASSLEPYLGTGVDEQYF. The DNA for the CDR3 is TGCGCCAGCAGCCTAGAGCCGTATCTAGGGACAGGGGTAGACGAGCAGTACTTC.

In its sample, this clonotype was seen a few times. The CDR3 sequence: CASSKAGMNTGELFF. The CDR3 DNA reads TGTGCCAGCAGCAAAGCGGGGATGAACACCGGGGAGCTGTTTTTT. The chain has TRBV14 and TRBJ2-2; 7 nucleotides match TRBD2. Germline CDR1 is SGHDN and CDR2 is FVKESK. V gave up 5 bases and J gave up 1 base; unmatched junction bases: 4. This CDR3 spans 15 amino acids.

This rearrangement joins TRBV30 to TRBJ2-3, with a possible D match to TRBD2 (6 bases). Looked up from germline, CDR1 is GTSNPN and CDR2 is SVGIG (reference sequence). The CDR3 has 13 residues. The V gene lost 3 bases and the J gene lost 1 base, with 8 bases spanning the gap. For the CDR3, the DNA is TGTGCCTGGAGGTGGAGGGGCACAGATACGCAGTATTTT. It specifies CAWRWRGTDTQYF.

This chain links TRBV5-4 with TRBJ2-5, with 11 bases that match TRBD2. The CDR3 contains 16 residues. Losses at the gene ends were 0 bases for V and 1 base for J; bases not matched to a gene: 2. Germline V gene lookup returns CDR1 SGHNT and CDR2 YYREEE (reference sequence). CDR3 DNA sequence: TGTGCCAGCAGCTTGGTAGCGGGGGGGCGCCAAGAGACCCAGTACTTC. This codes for CASSLVAGGRQETQYF.

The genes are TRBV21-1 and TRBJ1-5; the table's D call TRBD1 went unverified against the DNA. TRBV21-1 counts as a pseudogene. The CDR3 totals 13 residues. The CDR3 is CASSPGDNQPQHF. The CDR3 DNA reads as TGTGCCTCCTCACCAGGGGACAATCAGCCCCAGCATTTT.

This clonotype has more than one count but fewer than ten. The CDR3 loop is CASSEQGNQPQHF. In DNA, the CDR3 is TGTGCCAGCAGTGAACAGGGTAATCAGCCCCAGCATTTT. The chain uses TRBV25-1 and TRBJ1-5; perhaps TRBD1 as D (5 bases). CDR1 is MGHDK and CDR2 is SYGVNS in the germline V gene. The length of the CDR3 is 13 residues. Between the trimmed V and J ends, which lost 2 bases and 4 bases, there was a span of 6 bases.

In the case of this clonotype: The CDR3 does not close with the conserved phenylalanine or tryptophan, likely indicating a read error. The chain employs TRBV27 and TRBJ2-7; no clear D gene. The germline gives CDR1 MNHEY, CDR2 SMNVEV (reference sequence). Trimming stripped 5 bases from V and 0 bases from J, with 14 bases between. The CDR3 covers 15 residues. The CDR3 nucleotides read TGTGCCAGCAGTCCAAAGGGTATCTCCTCCTACGAGCAGTACTAC. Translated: CASSPKGISSYEQYY.

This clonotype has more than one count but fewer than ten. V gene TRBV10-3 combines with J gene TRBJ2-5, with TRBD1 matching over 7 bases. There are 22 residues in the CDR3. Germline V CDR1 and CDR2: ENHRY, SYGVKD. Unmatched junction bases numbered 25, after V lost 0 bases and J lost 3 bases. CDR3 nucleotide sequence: TGTGCCATCAGTGAGTCTTATGTTGGACCGGGACAGAACTATGCTGAGGAAGAGACCCAGTACTTC. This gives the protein CAISESYVGPGQNYAEEETQYF.

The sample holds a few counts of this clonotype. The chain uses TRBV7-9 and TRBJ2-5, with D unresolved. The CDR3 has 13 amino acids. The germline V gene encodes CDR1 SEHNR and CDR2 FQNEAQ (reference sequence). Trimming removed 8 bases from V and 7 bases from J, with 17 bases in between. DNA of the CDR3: TGTGCCAGCTGTGGGCTGTTGGAAGTGACCCAGTACTTC. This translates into CASCGLLEVTQYF.

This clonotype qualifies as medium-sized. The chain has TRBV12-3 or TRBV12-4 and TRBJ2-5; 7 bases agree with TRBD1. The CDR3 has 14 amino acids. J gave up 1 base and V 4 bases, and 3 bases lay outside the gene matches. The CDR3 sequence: CASSYGTVQETQYF. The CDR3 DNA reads TGTGCCAGCAGTTACGGGACAGTCCAAGAGACCCAGTACTTC.

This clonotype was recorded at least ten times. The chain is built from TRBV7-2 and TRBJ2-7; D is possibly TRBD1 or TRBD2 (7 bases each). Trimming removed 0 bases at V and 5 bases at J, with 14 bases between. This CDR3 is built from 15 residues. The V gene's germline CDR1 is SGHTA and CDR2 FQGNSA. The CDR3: CASSLASGGVDEQYF. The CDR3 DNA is TGTGCCAGCAGCTTAGCTTCAGGGGGGGTCGACGAGCAGTACTTC.

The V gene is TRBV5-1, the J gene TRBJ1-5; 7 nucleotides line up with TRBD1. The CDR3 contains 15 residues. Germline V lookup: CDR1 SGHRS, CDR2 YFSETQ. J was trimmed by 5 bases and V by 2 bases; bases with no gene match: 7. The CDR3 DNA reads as TGCGCCAGCAGCTTCAACAGGGGTGAGGATCAGCCCCAGCATTTT. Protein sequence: CASSFNRGEDQPQHF. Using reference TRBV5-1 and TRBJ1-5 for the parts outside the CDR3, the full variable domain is KAGVTQTPRYLIKTRGQQVTLSCSPISGHRSVSWYQQTPGQGLQFLFEYFSETQRNKGNFPGRFSGRQFSNSRSEMNVSTLELGDSALYLCASSFNRGEDQPQHFGDGTRLSIL.

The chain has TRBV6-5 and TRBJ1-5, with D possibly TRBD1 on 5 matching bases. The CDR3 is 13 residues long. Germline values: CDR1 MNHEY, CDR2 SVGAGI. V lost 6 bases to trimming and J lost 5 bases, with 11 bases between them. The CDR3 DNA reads TGTGCCAGCAGCGCAGGGTATTATCAGCCCCAGCATTTT. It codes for CASSAGYYQPQHF.

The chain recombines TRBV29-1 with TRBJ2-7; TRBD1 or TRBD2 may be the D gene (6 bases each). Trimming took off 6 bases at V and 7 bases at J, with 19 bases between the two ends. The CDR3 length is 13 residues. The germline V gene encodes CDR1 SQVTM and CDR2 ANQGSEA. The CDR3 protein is CSVRDTASREQYF. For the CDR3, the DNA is TGCAGCGTGCGGGACACGGCTTCGAGGGAGCAGTACTTC.

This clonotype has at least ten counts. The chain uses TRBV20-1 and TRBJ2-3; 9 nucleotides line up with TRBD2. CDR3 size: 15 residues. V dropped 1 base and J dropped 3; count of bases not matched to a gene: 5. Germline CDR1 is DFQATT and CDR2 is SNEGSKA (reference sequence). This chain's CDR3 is CSARGSGRLTDTQYF. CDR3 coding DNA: TGCAGTGCTAGAGGTAGCGGGAGATTGACAGATACGCAGTATTTT.

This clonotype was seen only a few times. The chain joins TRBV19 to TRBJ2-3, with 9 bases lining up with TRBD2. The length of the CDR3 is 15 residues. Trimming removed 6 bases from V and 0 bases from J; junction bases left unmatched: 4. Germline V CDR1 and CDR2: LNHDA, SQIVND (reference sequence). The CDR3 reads CASRATSGSTDTQYF. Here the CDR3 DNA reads TGTGCCAGTAGGGCGACTAGCGGAAGCACAGATACGCAGTATTTT.

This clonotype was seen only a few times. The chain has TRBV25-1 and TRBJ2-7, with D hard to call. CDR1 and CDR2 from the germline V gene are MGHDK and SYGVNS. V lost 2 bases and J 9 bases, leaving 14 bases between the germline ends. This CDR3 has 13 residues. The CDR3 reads CASSEVTATWQYF. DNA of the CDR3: TGTGCCAGCAGTGAAGTAACGGCAACGTGGCAGTACTTC.